The clone carrying this TCR beta chain was recorded only once. Its target is unknown. The data derive from a study of blood T cells in healthy people across ages. Germline trimming cut 3 bases from V and 3 bases from J; bases unmatched to any gene: 6. Per germline, CDR1 LGHNA and CDR2 YNFKEQ. The CDR3 covers 15 residues. Study results and limitations: The unknown donor CMV status may have confounded expanded clonotype changes. Researchers report that TCR beta diversity correlated strongly with naive T cell percentage.

Total RNA was extracted at no less than 5.5 micrograms per sample. Together with a sample-barcoded 5' primer, a J-beta primer mix was included in a second PCR lasting about 7 to 11 cycles. Carrying 12 random nucleotides, a template-switch adaptor labeled each individual cDNA molecule. TCRdb passed the 5' RACE reads through MiXCR, listing each CDR3 protein once. The sample lists about 970,000 distinct CDR3 sequences, roughly 51% occurring once. The receptor was derived from a woman aged 60-75 years in good health. Material for sequencing was blood. The J gene is TRBJ2-3, the V gene TRBV4-2; 7 bases align to TRBD2. CDR3 nucleotide sequence: TGTGCCAGCAGCCAGCAAGCGGGATCGACAGATACGCAGTATTTT. Translated, it gives CASSQQAGSTDTQYF.